This T cell receptor beta chain was sequenced in a study of spatial heterogeneity in lung cancer. Study-wide background: Detected sequences consistently included more beta-chain ones than alpha-chain ones. Each unique TCR and UMI combination was seen more than ten times on average in raw reads.

The study tagged each TCR cDNA molecule with a unique molecular identifier. TCRdb re-derived calls from the 5' RACE reads in MiXCR, one entry per CDR3 protein. The table lists around 40,000 distinct CDR3 sequences, around 5.2% of them singletons. Indicated time point: sample taken at primary tumor resection. Sequencing of whole RNA from tumor, nontumor lung or frozen PBMC involved no sorting. This clonotype was counted between two and nine times. The source of this sequence is a female donor with early-stage non-small cell lung cancer. This specimen was PBMCs, taken at surgery.

CDR3 protein: CASSRAAYYEQYF. The CDR3 DNA reads as TGTGCCAGCAGCCGCGCCGCTTACTACGAGCAGTACTTC. The rearrangement links TRBV7-2 to TRBJ2-7; D call uncertain. The V end was cut by 5 bases, the J end by 3 bases, with 11 bases between. The CDR3 spans 13 residues. Germline V gives CDR1 SGHTA, CDR2 FQGNSA.